This TCR beta chain was found in a study of OX40 agonist ivuxolimab in advanced cancers. The CDR3 has 15 residues. V was pared by 0 bases and J by 3 bases, with 8 bases between. Germline-derived CDR1 and CDR2 are SEHNR and FQNEAQ (reference sequence). Clones were sequenced by immunoSEQ multiplex PCR, and TCRdb holds only the in-frame ones, with some missing. The sample carries 70,000 or so clones, around 83% recorded once. Sampling of blood occurred at baseline, cycle 4 day 1, and cycle 7 day 1. Specimen: CD4+ or CD8+ T cells sorted from blood, collected in a trial of the OX40 agonist ivuxolimab. The chain joins TRBV7-9 to TRBJ1-4; D remains ambiguous. The clonotype was recovered from an adult with an advanced solid tumor such as melanoma, head and neck, liver or kidney cancer. CDR3 in amino acids: CASSLAGVSNEKLFF. CDR3 sequence (DNA): TGTGCCAGCAGCTTAGCGGGTGTTTCTAATGAAAAACTGTTTTTT.